This TCR beta chain was captured by sequencing in a study of vaccination effects on CD4 cells after COVID-19. General study findings and limits: Healthy vaccine recipients' vaccine-induced clones were almost all SARS-CoV-2 mono-reactive. Marked clonal contraction of both clone types appeared late after vaccination. The study got few convalescent patients and did not collect any early post-infection timepoints.

With the ViraFEST assay, the study expanded antigen-specific CD4+ T cells using viral peptide pools, then sequenced them. At the end of around 11 days of culture, CD4+ T cells were isolated. Absence of prior SARS-CoV-2 infection characterized the vaccine recipients, who showed negative nucleocapsid antibodies. IL-2 medium was substituted for half the medium on days 3 and 7. Concerning this clone itself: Its antigen is still unknown.

CDR3 length equals 14 residues. Trimming stripped 11 bases from V and 4 bases from J, with 20 bases between. CDR1 and CDR2 (germline): SNHLY, FYNNEI. TCRdb's table, derived via immunoSEQ multiplex PCR, lists solely in-frame clones and lacks some. Among tens of thousands of clones listed, 68% were seen once. The sequence was collected from a human donor who received a COVID-19 vaccine. The sample was CD4+ T cells from PBMCs cultured with HCoV-NL63 spike peptides, taken before COVID-19 vaccination. J is TRBJ2-5 and V is TRBV2, with a weak D call TRBD2 (6 bases). The DNA of the CDR3 is TGTGCCGGGAAGCAGGGCTTGGAGGGAGAGACCCAGTACTTC. The encoded protein is CAGKQGLEGETQYF.